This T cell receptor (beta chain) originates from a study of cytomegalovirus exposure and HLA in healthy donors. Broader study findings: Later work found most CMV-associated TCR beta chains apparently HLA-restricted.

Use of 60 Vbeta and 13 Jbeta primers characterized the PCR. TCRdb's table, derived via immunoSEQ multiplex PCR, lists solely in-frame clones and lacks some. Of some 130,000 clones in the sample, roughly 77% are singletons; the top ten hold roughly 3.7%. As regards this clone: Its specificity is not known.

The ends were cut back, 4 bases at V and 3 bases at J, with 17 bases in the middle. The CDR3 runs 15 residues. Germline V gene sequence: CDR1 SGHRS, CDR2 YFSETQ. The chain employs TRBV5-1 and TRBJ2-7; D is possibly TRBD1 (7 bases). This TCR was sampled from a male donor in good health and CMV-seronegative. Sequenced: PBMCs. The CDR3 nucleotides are TGCGCCAGCAGCGTGGAGGGACAGACGCTCTACGAGCAGTACTTC. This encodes CASSVEGQTLYEQYF. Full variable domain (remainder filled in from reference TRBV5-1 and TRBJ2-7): KAGVTQTPRYLIKTRGQQVTLSCSPISGHRSVSWYQQTPGQGLQFLFEYFSETQRNKGNFPGRFSGRQFSNSRSEMNVSTLELGDSALYLCASSVEGQTLYEQYFGPGTRLTVT.